A selection of T cell receptor beta chains follows, all from one sample in a study of T cell clonotyping in hematopoietic cell transplantation. Here immunoSEQ multiplex PCR was the method, and the copy in TCRdb shows in-frame clones only, minus some. Of about 80,000 clones in the sample, almost 97% are singletons; the top ten hold roughly 1.5%. The sample here was peripheral blood mononuclear cells, taken before stem cell transplant. The receptors originated from a woman aged 45 to 65 with acute myeloid leukemia. Some clones in this sample may be carry-over from other donors' samples. Each CDR3 is given with its conserved first and last residue. The order of the fields is V gene, clone size, D gene, J gene, CDR3 DNA, CDR3 protein. A D gene is named only where the DNA matches it firmly. Clone size appears in some rows only: once, few, many, or a class for an expanded clone.

v_call: TRBV28; clone_size: -; d_call: TRBD1; j_call: TRBJ1-2; cdr3_nt: TGTGCCAGCAAATCGGCTTTGACAGGGGGCCTGTATGGCTACACCTTC; cdr3_aa: CASKSALTGGLYGYTF
v_call: TRBV9; clone_size: once; d_call: TRBD1; j_call: TRBJ1-2; cdr3_nt: TGTGCCAGCACCGGGACAGCACTCTATGGCTACACCTTC; cdr3_aa: CASTGTALYGYTF
v_call: TRBV30; clone_size: -; d_call: -; j_call: TRBJ1-5; cdr3_nt: TGTGCCTGGAGCCCCCAGGGCGATCAGCCCCAGCATTTT; cdr3_aa: CAWSPQGDQPQHF
v_call: TRBV6-1; clone_size: -; d_call: -; j_call: TRBJ2-7; cdr3_nt: TGTGCCAGCACGGCAGAGGGGGTTTCCTACGAGCAGTACTTC; cdr3_aa: CASTAEGVSYEQYF
v_call: TRBV6-5; clone_size: -; d_call: -; j_call: TRBJ1-1; cdr3_nt: TGTGCCAGCACCCACACTACAGGGGAAGCTTTCTTT; cdr3_aa: CASTHTTGEAFF
v_call: TRBV11-2; clone_size: -; d_call: -; j_call: TRBJ1-1; cdr3_nt: TGTGCCAGCAGCCCTAGACTGAACACTGAAGCTTTCTTT; cdr3_aa: CASSPRLNTEAFF
v_call: TRBV4-1; clone_size: -; d_call: TRBD1; j_call: TRBJ2-3; cdr3_nt: TGCGCCAGCAGCCAAGATCAACGGACAGGGAAAACAGATACGCAGTATTTT; cdr3_aa: CASSQDQRTGKTDTQYF
v_call: TRBV27; clone_size: -; d_call: TRBD1; j_call: TRBJ1-2; cdr3_nt: TGTGCCAGCCCACGGGACAGGGATGGCTACACCTTC; cdr3_aa: CASPRDRDGYTF
v_call: TRBV5-1; clone_size: -; d_call: TRBD2; j_call: TRBJ2-7; cdr3_nt: TGCGCCAGCAGCCTCCGACTAGCGGACGCCCAAGTCCTCTACGAGCAGTACTTC; cdr3_aa: CASSLRLADAQVLYEQYF
v_call: TRBV30; clone_size: -; d_call: -; j_call: TRBJ1-5; cdr3_nt: TGTGCCTGGAGCTTCACGCTAGGTCAGCCCCAGCATTTT; cdr3_aa: CAWSFTLGQPQHF
v_call: TRBV7-9; clone_size: -; d_call: TRBD2; j_call: TRBJ2-7; cdr3_nt: TGTGCCAGCAGCTTAGTAGGGACTAGCGGGGGAAGCGAGCAGTACTTC; cdr3_aa: CASSLVGTSGGSEQYF
v_call: TRBV10-3; clone_size: -; d_call: -; j_call: TRBJ1-1; cdr3_nt: TGTGCCATCAGTGCCCCCAGTGGGGCTGAAGCTTTCTTT; cdr3_aa: CAISAPSGAEAFF
v_call: TRBV5-6; clone_size: -; d_call: -; j_call: TRBJ1-4; cdr3_nt: TGTGCCAGCAGCTCCTCGGGGGGTTATGAAAAACTGTTTTTT; cdr3_aa: CASSSSGGYEKLFF
v_call: TRBV7-2; clone_size: -; d_call: -; j_call: TRBJ2-7; cdr3_nt: TGTGCCAGCAGCTCGCCGGTTGGCGGGGTCTTGTCTTACGAGCAGTACTTC; cdr3_aa: CASSSPVGGVLSYEQYF